This record looks at one TCR beta chain sequence and its context. This clone was counted a single time. What antigen it recognizes has not been identified. Base qualities are not provided; no much larger clone lies one nucleotide away. The library was produced with the immunoSEQ multiplex PCR assay. TCRdb limited this immuneACCESS table to in-frame rearrangements with V and J called. A share of clones is missing; checked studies link under half to unresolved V genes, and the rest is unexplained. The sample table contains about 86,000 clones; only one count was recorded for 75% to 90% of them. The leading ten clones occupy roughly 0.8% of the sample. This sample is part of a study of radiotherapy plus CTLA-4 blockade in lung cancer (dated by TCRdb to 2016 to 2019). With regard to the full study: Objective responses occurred in roughly a sixth of enrolled patients, and under 40% achieved disease control. Paper-wide results and their limitations: After treatment with radiotherapy and ipilimumab, TCR clones that originated in tumors expanded in peripheral blood. The strongest predictors of response were reported to be early dynamic shifts in blood T cell clones along with a rise in serum interferon-beta following radiation.

The study tested focal radiation therapy combined with CTLA-4 blockade (ipilimumab) in patients with chemo-refractory metastatic non-small-cell lung cancer. The CDR3, from cysteine to phenylalanine, totals 15 residues. Only the CDR3 part of the read is kept: 45 bases, read in frame from the first base. The germline V gene (reference sequence) sets CDR1 to SEHNR and CDR2 to FQNEAQ. The V end loses 6 bases and the J end loses 7 bases, and a stretch of 21 bases separates them. The sequence came from a human donor with non-small cell lung cancer who had stable disease on radiotherapy plus ipilimumab. Here the sequenced sample was peripheral blood, taken from a patient treated with radiotherapy plus ipilimumab. The chain is assembled from TRBV7-9 and TRBJ1-1; the D gene cannot be resolved reliably. Here the CDR3 is given as CASRSALGVPNEAFF. The nucleotide sequence reads TGTGCCAGCAGATCCGCTCTAGGAGTCCCGAATGAAGCTTTCTTT.